This is a list of T cell receptor beta chains from one sample in a study of long-term antiretroviral therapy in people with HIV. Libraries were prepared by immunoSEQ multiplex PCR; TCRdb keeps only in-frame clonotypes and omits some of them. The sample includes 30,000 to 40,000 clones, 83% seen only once; the top ten take over 6.5%. Here the sequenced sample was unsorted PBMCs, taken 0.4 years before starting antiretroviral therapy. All receptors come from a young man with HIV. Both conserved end residues are part of each CDR3. A D gene is named only where the DNA matches it firmly. Clone size, where shown, is once, few, many, or a class for clones that have expanded.

TRBD1 | TRBJ2-7 | NA | TRBV5-5 | CASSTGQGYEQYF | TGTGCCAGCAGCACCGGACAGGGCTACGAGCAGTACTTC
NA | TRBJ1-1 | NA | TRBV2 | CASSPKGGRAMNTEAFF | TGTGCCAGCAGTCCCAAGGGGGGACGGGCGATGAACACTGAAGCTTTCTTT
NA | TRBJ2-6 | NA | TRBV10-3 | CAISEPLDTTPGANVLTF | TGTGCCATCAGTGAGCCGCTGGACACCACACCTGGGGCCAACGTCCTGACTTTC
TRBD1 | TRBJ2-1 | NA | TRBV28 | CASSQPQGFHEQFF | TGTGCCAGCAGTCAACCACAGGGGTTCCATGAGCAGTTCTTC
TRBD1 | TRBJ1-5 | NA | TRBV2 | CASRDRGYSQPQHF | TGTGCCAGCAGGGACAGGGGATATAGTCAGCCCCAGCATTTT
NA | TRBJ2-5 | few | TRBV2 | CASSVSWIETQYF | TGTGCCAGCAGCGTCTCGTGGATCGAGACCCAGTACTTC
TRBD1 | TRBJ1-5 | NA | TRBV7-8 | CASSLSGQAKGQPQHF | TGTGCCAGCAGCTTAAGTGGACAGGCTAAGGGTCAGCCCCAGCATTTT
NA | TRBJ2-1 | once | TRBV5-1 | CASSLGGAIEQFF | TGCGCCAGCAGCTTGGGGGGGGCAATTGAGCAGTTCTTC
TRBD2 | TRBJ2-7 | NA | TRBV5-8 | CASSFYLAGVAYEQYF | TGTGCCAGCAGCTTCTATCTAGCGGGAGTCGCGTACGAGCAGTACTTC
NA | TRBJ2-1 | NA | TRBV9 | CASSVVGTSTYNEQFF | TGTGCCAGCAGCGTAGTAGGGACTTCAACCTACAATGAGCAGTTCTTC
TRBD1 | TRBJ1-2 | NA | TRBV9 | CASSQGTGNYGYTF | TGTGCCAGCAGCCAGGGGACAGGGAACTATGGCTACACCTTC
TRBD2 | TRBJ2-1 | once | TRBV6-6 | CASSYGTSSNNEQFF | TGTGCCAGCAGTTATGGGACTAGCAGTAACAATGAGCAGTTCTTC
TRBD2 | TRBJ2-7 | NA | TRBV27 | CASSGTSGTYEQYF | TGTGCCAGCAGTGGGACTAGCGGAACCTACGAGCAGTACTTC
NA | TRBJ1-4 | NA | TRBV28 | CASSPYPATNEKLFF | TGTGCCAGCAGTCCCTACCCTGCAACTAATGAAAAACTGTTTTTT
NA | TRBJ2-7 | NA | TRBV11-2 | CASSLAGLSEQYF | TGTGCCAGCAGCTTAGCGGGACTGAGCGAGCAGTACTTC
NA | TRBJ2-7 | NA | TRBV7-6 | CASSLEAGVSYEQYF | TGTGCCAGCAGCTTAGAAGCAGGGGTCTCCTACGAGCAGTACTTC
NA | TRBJ2-3 | NA | TRBV5-1 | CASSPGSVTDTQYF | TGCGCCAGCAGCCCGGGGTCGGTCACAGATACGCAGTATTTT
NA | TRBJ1-1 | NA | TRBV18 | CASSQTGTANTEAFF | TGTGCCAGCTCACAGACCGGGACCGCGAACACTGAAGCTTTCTTT
NA | TRBJ2-3 | NA | TRBV6-5 | CASLNRLSTDTQYF | TGTGCCAGCTTAAACAGACTTAGCACAGATACGCAGTATTTT